This T cell receptor (beta chain) emerged from a study of shared clonotypes between healthy human individuals. From germline, CDR1 is SGHRS and CDR2 YFSETQ. This CDR3 has 15 residues. V was shortened by 0 bases and J by 1 base, with 11 bases between the two germline ends. Around 200 ng DNA, tens of thousands of T cell genomes, went into each sorted-subset replicate PCR. Data came from immunoSEQ multiplex PCR; TCRdb stores just in-frame clones and leaves some out. This table has a few hundred thousand clones, 97% appearing once. As to this clone: Its target is not known.

Study-wide results and caveats: When naive CD4 clonotypes were compared across four donors, around 5% were shared.

The sequence derives from a woman aged 25 to 39 in good health. Sequenced material: naive CD4+ T cells sorted from blood. Subset described: CD45RA+ positively selected. The genes are TRBV5-1 and TRBJ2-7, with D perhaps TRBD1 or TRBD2 (5 bases each). The CDR3 nucleotides are TGCGCCAGCAGCTTGGAGGTTGGGGGTTCCTACGAGCAGTACTTC. Translated, it gives CASSLEVGGSYEQYF.